The 21 T cell receptor beta chains in this list originate from one sample, sequenced in a study of blood T cell repertoires in COVID-19. Only in-frame clones appear in the TCRdb table, and some are missing; sequencing was by immunoSEQ multiplex PCR. The sample holds under 200,000 clones, 83% seen once. Sequenced input: peripheral blood. These receptors were taken from a human donor in a cohort sampled during active COVID-19.

This chain connects TRBV7-2 to TRBJ1-5; D unclear. This CDR3 spans 15 amino acids. Germline CDR1 is SGHTA and CDR2 is FQGNSA. Trimming shortened V by 3 bases and J by 2 bases, and 11 bases separated the two germline ends. CDR3 loop: CASSFRGLGNQPQHF. The CDR3 DNA is TGTGCCAGCAGCTTCCGGGGTTTGGGCAATCAGCCCCAGCATTTT. Supplemented by reference TRBV7-2 and TRBJ1-5, the full variable domain reads GAGVSQSPSNKVTEKGKDVELRCDPISGHTALYWYRQSLGQGLEFLIYFQGNSAPDKSGLPSDRFSAERTGGSVSTLTIQRTQQEDSAVYLCASSFRGLGNQPQHFGDGTRLSIL.

The CDR3 protein is CASSLSWGLQETQYF. CDR3 in DNA: TGTGCCAGCAGTTTATCGTGGGGCCTCCAAGAGACCCAGTACTTC. The chain combines TRBV27 with TRBJ2-5; D possibly corresponds to TRBD1 (5 bases). The germline V gene has CDR1 MNHEY and CDR2 SMNVEV (reference sequence). Trimming removed 0 bases from V and 1 base from J, with 9 bases in between. This CDR3 has 15 residues.

This clone was observed a handful of times. The chain couples TRBV5-4 to TRBJ2-7, with 10 bases fitting TRBD1. Trimming took 3 bases from V and 6 from J; bases not matched to a gene: 6. This CDR3 contains 14 residues. The germline V gene has CDR1 SGHNT and CDR2 YYREEE (reference sequence). The CDR3 DNA sequence: TGTGCCAGCAGCTCCCGGGACAGGGGTTCCGAGCAGTACTTC. It yields the protein CASSSRDRGSEQYF. The variable domain in full, with the rest retrieved from reference TRBV5-4 and TRBJ2-7, is ETGVTQSPTHLIKTRGQQVTLRCSSQSGHNTVSWYQQALGQGPQFIFQYYREEENGRGNFPPRFSGLQFPNYSSELNVNALELDDSALYLCASSSRDRGSEQYFGPGTRLTVT.

This clone was counted between two and nine times. The chain is built from TRBV5-4 and TRBJ2-7; 8 bases map to TRBD1. CDR3 length: 15 amino acids. Trimming took 4 bases from V and 3 from J; bases not matched to a gene: 9. Per germline, CDR1 SGHNT and CDR2 YYREEE (reference sequence). This CDR3 reads CASSAPGQAIYEQYF. Written as DNA, the CDR3 is TGTGCCAGCAGCGCACCGGGACAGGCGATCTACGAGCAGTACTTC. Complete variable domain (other parts from reference TRBV5-4 and TRBJ2-7): ETGVTQSPTHLIKTRGQQVTLRCSSQSGHNTVSWYQQALGQGPQFIFQYYREEENGRGNFPPRFSGLQFPNYSSELNVNALELDDSALYLCASSAPGQAIYEQYFGPGTRLTVT.

This clone has more than one count but fewer than ten. V gene TRBV9 combines with J gene TRBJ1-4, with TRBD1 matching 10 bases. Unmatched junction bases numbered 8, after V lost 2 bases and J lost 7 bases. The CDR3 has 16 amino acids. Germline loops: CDR1 SGDLS, CDR2 YYNGEE. The CDR3 bases are TGTGCCAGCAGCGTCGGAACCGGGACAGGGGTTGAAAAACTGTTTTTT. Translating gives CASSVGTGTGVEKLFF. The variable domain in full, completed from reference TRBV9 and TRBJ1-4, reads DSGVTQTPKHLITATGQRVTLRCSPRSGDLSVYWYQQSLDQGLQFLIQYYNGEERAKGNILERFSAQQFPDLHSELNLSSLELGDSALYFCASSVGTGTGVEKLFFGSGTQLSVL.

The chain uses TRBV7-3 and TRBJ2-2; TRBD2 matches 11 bases. The CDR3 is made up of 15 amino acids. The germline gives CDR1 SGHTA, CDR2 FQGTGA. The trim removed 2 bases at V and 4 bases at J, leaving 0 bases unmatched. DNA for the CDR3: TGTGCCAGCAGCTTAGGACTAGCGGGCACCGGGGAGCTGTTTTTT. This codes for CASSLGLAGTGELFF.

This clone appeared once. The chain uses TRBV18 and TRBJ2-7; 8 bases fit TRBD1. This CDR3 is 14 amino acids long. V trimming: 3 bases; J trimming: 4 bases; junction bases outside the gene matches: 5. The germline V gene has CDR1 KGHSH and CDR2 LQKENI. As DNA, the CDR3 is TGTGCCAGCTCACCGGGACAGGCGAAATACGAGCAGTACTTC. Its protein is CASSPGQAKYEQYF.

A note on this clone: Other DNA variants within this sample encode the same CDR3. CDR3 nucleotide sequence: TGTGCCAGCAGCTTGGGACAGGGGATAGGTTCACCCCTCCACTTT. Encoded protein: CASSLGQGIGSPLHF. The chain joins TRBV5-6 to TRBJ1-6, with 8 bases identical to TRBD1. Germline V lookup: CDR1 SGHDT, CDR2 YYEEEE. The CDR3 totals 15 residues. Unmatched junction bases numbered 5, after V lost 0 bases and J lost 9 bases.

The V and J genes are TRBV28 and TRBJ2-7, with 9 bases fitting TRBD2. Germline V CDR1 and CDR2: MDHEN, SYDVKM. This CDR3 has 15 amino acids. The trim removed 5 bases at V and 5 bases at J, leaving 10 bases unmatched. The CDR3 region is CASSGWIGGRDEQYF. CDR3 sequence (DNA): TGTGCCAGCAGTGGGTGGATCGGCGGGAGGGACGAGCAGTACTTC.

The chain carries TRBV27 and TRBJ2-2; 8 positions agree with TRBD2. With V trimmed by 6 bases and J by 0 bases, 9 bases remained unmatched. Looked up from germline, CDR1 is MNHEY and CDR2 is SMNVEV (reference sequence). The CDR3 consists of 17 residues. In DNA form, the CDR3 reads TGTGCCAGCAGGATCCGCAGCGGGAGTACGAACACCGGGGAGCTGTTTTTT. Translation gives CASRIRSGSTNTGELFF.

This rearrangement joins TRBV28 to TRBJ1-2; 8 positions match TRBD1. Germline V gives CDR1 MDHEN, CDR2 SYDVKM. J gave up 1 base and V 8 bases, and 12 bases lay outside the gene matches. This CDR3 contains 16 residues. CDR3 in DNA: TGTGCCAGCGGGGTGGGACAGGTTTCCCGTAACTATGGCTACACCTTC. This gives the protein CASGVGQVSRNYGYTF.

The sample holds one count of this clone. The genes are TRBV28 and TRBJ1-1; D perhaps matches TRBD1 (5 bases). The CDR3 has 14 amino acids. Germline lookup yields CDR1 MDHEN and CDR2 SYDVKM. V was cut by 5 bases and J by 8 bases, with 18 bases left in between. In DNA, the CDR3 is TGTGCCAGCAGTCTTATGGACCCCCGGGGGGAAGCTTTCTTT. Amino acid sequence: CASSLMDPRGEAFF.

The chain recombines TRBV5-1 with TRBJ2-7, with 7 bases aligning to TRBD1. This CDR3 has 12 residues. Looked up from germline, CDR1 is SGHRS and CDR2 is YFSETQ. Losses at the gene ends were 5 bases for V and 2 bases for J; bases not matched to a gene: 1. The CDR3 region is CASRTGAYEQYF. The DNA for the CDR3 is TGCGCCAGCAGAACAGGGGCCTACGAGCAGTACTTC.

This chain connects TRBV14 to TRBJ2-1; D may be TRBD2 (5 bases). Germline-derived CDR1 and CDR2 are SGHDN and FVKESK. The CDR3 sequence is 17 residues long. V shed 0 bases and J shed 0 bases, with 12 bases lying between them. The CDR3 bases are TGTGCCAGCAGCCAAGAATGGAAGCGGAGCTCCTACAATGAGCAGTTCTTC. It is translated as CASSQEWKRSSYNEQFF.

This clone has only a few counts. The V and J genes are TRBV18 and TRBJ1-5; 7 bases are a match to TRBD1. This CDR3 has 13 amino acids. Germline values: CDR1 KGHSH, CDR2 LQKENI. V was pared by 5 bases and J by 7 bases, with 5 bases of the junction left unmatched. CDR3 nucleotide sequence: TGTGCCAGCTCAGTCGACAGGGAACAGCCCCAGCATTTT. Its protein is CASSVDREQPQHF. Drawing the rest from reference TRBV18 and TRBJ1-5, the complete variable domain is NAGVMQNPRHLVRRRGQEARLRCSPMKGHSHVYWYRQLPEEGLKFMVYLQKENIIDESGMPKERFSAEFPKEGPSILRIQQVVRGDSAAYFCASSVDREQPQHFGDGTRLSIL.

The CDR3 is CASSPTVNTEAFF. The CDR3 bases are TGTGCCAGCAGCCCGACAGTGAACACTGAAGCTTTCTTT. The rearrangement joins TRBV7-9 to TRBJ1-1, with D perhaps TRBD1 (5 bases). This CDR3 is 13 amino acids long. Per the germline V gene, CDR1 is SEHNR and CDR2 is FQNEAQ (reference sequence). Between the trimmed V and J ends, which lost 5 bases and 0 bases, there was a span of 7 bases.

The chain is built from TRBV6-6 and TRBJ1-4; TRBD1 is a possible D gene (6 bases). CDR1 MNHNY and CDR2 SVGAGI come from the germline V gene (reference sequence). This CDR3 has 15 residues. Between the trimmed V and J ends, which lost 7 bases and 2 bases, there was a span of 14 bases. The CDR3 region has the DNA TGTGCCAGCAAGGGGGAGAGGACTACTAATGAAAAACTGTTTTTT. Its protein product is CASKGERTTNEKLFF.

This chain connects TRBV5-1 to TRBJ1-1; maybe TRBD1 (6 bases). The CDR3 sequence is 15 residues long. The V end lost 4 bases, the J end lost 1 base, and 14 bases lay between the germline ends. Germline V gene lookup returns CDR1 SGHRS and CDR2 YFSETQ. CDR3 amino acids: CASSKFGTPNTEAFF. The CDR3 nucleotides are TGCGCCAGCAGCAAATTCGGGACACCGAACACTGAAGCTTTCTTT.

This rearrangement joins TRBV7-6 to TRBJ2-1; the D gene is possibly TRBD2 (7 bases). Germline V gene data show CDR1 as SGHVS and CDR2 as FNYEAQ. This CDR3 spans 16 amino acids. Trimming stripped 6 bases from V and 7 bases from J, with 22 bases between. The DNA for the CDR3 is TGTGCCAGCAGTATTAATCCAGGGGAGGGAAATAATGAGCAGTTCTTC. It codes for CASSINPGEGNNEQFF.

The genes are TRBV10-3 and TRBJ1-4; 9 bases line up with TRBD1. CDR3 length equals 15 residues. V was clipped by 0 bases and J by 8 bases; unmatched bases: 4. CDR1 is ENHRY, CDR2 SYGVKD, per germline. DNA for the CDR3: TGTGCCATCAGTGAGTCGGGACAGGGACACGAAAAACTGTTTTTT. The encoded protein is CAISESGQGHEKLFF.

This chain uses TRBV6-6 with TRBJ2-7, with 7 nucleotides matching TRBD1. Trimming took 6 bases from V and 3 from J; bases not matched to a gene: 11. The CDR3 is made up of 15 amino acids. The germline CDR1 and CDR2 sequences are MNHNY and SVGAGI (reference sequence). For the CDR3, the DNA is TGTGCCAGCAGCCAGGGACAGCTCCTTTTCTACGAGCAGTACTTC. Protein sequence: CASSQGQLLFYEQYF.